This T cell receptor (beta chain) was profiled in a study of Ad26.COV2.S vaccination and SARS-CoV-2 variants. Study overall: Donor got 5x10^10 or 1x10^11 viral particles of Ad26.COV2.S. Overall study findings and caveats: Spike-specific TCR breadth in vaccine recipients exceeded that seen in placebo recipients. Possibly, TCR breadth and depth analyses underestimated total T cell responses.

Treatment described: 19 received Ad26.COV2.S at low or high dose, single or two shots; roughly 5 received placebo; per-sample allocation not given. The samples were gathered on day 63 after the first injection of vaccine or placebo. An Ad26 vector that expressed Wuhan-strain SARS-CoV-2 spike constituted the vaccine. Comment on this clone: Its antigen is currently unknown.

Clones were read by immunoSEQ multiplex PCR, and TCRdb kept only the in-frame ones, dropping some. Here the sample spans approximately 300,000 clones, about 82% being singletons. The sample consisted of peripheral blood, taken in a trial of Ad26.COV2.S vaccine versus placebo. The sequence derives from a person aged 18-65 years who received the Ad26.COV2.S COVID-19 vaccine or a placebo.

CDR3 in DNA: TGTGCCAGCAGTCGGACTAGACCCGGGGAGCTGTTTTTT. Its translation: CASSRTRPGELFF. The gene calls are TRBV2 and TRBJ2-2; 7 positions match TRBD2. The J segment lost 6 bases and the V segment lost 5 bases, leaving 3 bases of the junction unmatched. Germline V CDR1 and CDR2: SNHLY, FYNNEI. CDR3 length: 13 residues.